One T cell receptor beta chain is described in this entry. What it binds is unknown. The sample is drawn from a study of beta chain features in type 1 diabetes. Germline V CDR1 and CDR2: SQVTM, ANQGSEA. V was cut by 6 bases and J by 1 base, with 9 bases left in between. This CDR3 spans 12 amino acids. The sequenced template was cDNA made from the entire isolated RNA. Clones were sequenced by immunoSEQ multiplex PCR, and TCRdb holds only the in-frame ones, with some missing. The sample consists of hundreds of thousands of clones, approximately 14% of them appearing once. Purity exceeded 98% in all sorted populations. Overall study findings and caveats: Because the template was cDNA, high-expressing cells might be over-represented. Here, the possible influence of HLA type (on TCRB rearrangement) remained unresolved.

The TCR sequence derives from a man aged 30 to 45 in good health. The sequenced sample consisted of central memory CD4+ T cells from blood. The chain has TRBV29-1 and TRBJ2-5, with no clear D. The CDR3 DNA is TGCAGCGTCCGACGGAGCCAAGAGACCCAGTACTTC. Translating it yields CSVRRSQETQYF.